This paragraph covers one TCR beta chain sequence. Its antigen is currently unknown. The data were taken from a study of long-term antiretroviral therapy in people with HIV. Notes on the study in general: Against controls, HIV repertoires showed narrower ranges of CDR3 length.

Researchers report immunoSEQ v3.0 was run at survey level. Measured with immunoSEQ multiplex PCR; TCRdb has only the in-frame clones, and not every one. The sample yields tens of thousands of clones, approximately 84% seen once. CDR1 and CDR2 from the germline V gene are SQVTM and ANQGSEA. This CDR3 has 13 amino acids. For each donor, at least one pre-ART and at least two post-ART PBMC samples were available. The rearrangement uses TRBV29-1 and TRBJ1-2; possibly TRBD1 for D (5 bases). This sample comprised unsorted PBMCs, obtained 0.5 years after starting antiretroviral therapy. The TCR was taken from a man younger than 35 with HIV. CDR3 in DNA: TGCACCTCTTCGGGGGGAGAAAAGGATGGCTACACCTTC. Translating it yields CTSSGGEKDGYTF.